The 18 T cell receptor beta chains below come from one sample, sequenced in a study of blood T cell repertoires in COVID-19. Assay: immunoSEQ multiplex PCR; the TCRdb copy retains only in-frame clones and omits some. Of fewer than 300,000 clones detected, 65% to 85% appear once; the ten largest clones hold 4.5% to 7%. The sequencing input was peripheral blood. These receptors originate from an elderly man with acute or convalescent COVID-19.

A remark on this clone: Within the sample, other DNA sequences also encode this same CDR3. The rearrangement uses TRBV5-4 and TRBJ2-7, with 7 bases fitting TRBD1. The CDR3 totals 14 residues. The germline V gene encodes CDR1 SGHNT and CDR2 YYREEE (reference sequence). V gave up 4 bases and J gave up 0 bases; unmatched junction bases: 4. CDR3 bases: TGTGCCAGCAGCCTTCGACAGGGCTCCTACGAGCAGTACTTC. Translation: CASSLRQGSYEQYF.

This clone was seen only a few times. The chain couples TRBV19 to TRBJ2-1, with 8 nucleotides matching TRBD2. The trim removed 9 bases at V and 10 bases at J, leaving 11 bases unmatched. Germline V gene lookup returns CDR1 LNHDA and CDR2 SQIVND (reference sequence). There are 13 residues in the CDR3. The CDR3 DNA follows: TGTGCCAGCCAGAAGCGGGGGCTTTGGGAGCAGTTCTTC. It yields the protein CASQKRGLWEQFF.

The chain carries TRBV28 and TRBJ2-7; possibly TRBD1 for D (5 bases). Germline V lookup: CDR1 MDHEN, CDR2 SYDVKM. The germline V and J ends were trimmed by 1 base and 4 bases, with 17 bases remaining between them. CDR3 length equals 16 residues. CDR3: CASSLFSQGRWYEQYF. CDR3 in DNA: TGTGCCAGCAGTTTATTTAGCCAGGGTAGGTGGTACGAGCAGTACTTC.

The chain has TRBV11-2 and TRBJ2-5; weak D call: TRBD2 (7 bases). CDR3 length equals 14 residues. Trimming took off 5 bases at V and 5 bases at J, with 15 bases between the two ends. Germline V gene sequence: CDR1 SGHAT, CDR2 FQNNGV. This chain's CDR3 is CASSVGGGPETQYF. The CDR3 coding sequence is TGTGCCAGCAGCGTTGGGGGGGGGCCTGAGACCCAGTACTTC. The full variable domain, rest sourced from reference TRBV11-2 and TRBJ2-5, is EAGVAQSPRYKIIEKRQSVAFWCNPISGHATLYWYQQILGQGPKLLIQFQNNGVVDDSQLPKDRFSAERLKGVDSTLKIQPAKLEDSAVYLCASSVGGGPETQYFGPGTRLLVL.

The chain uses TRBV3-1 (or the pseudogene TRBV3-2) and TRBJ2-3; 8 nucleotides line up with TRBD1. The J segment lost 6 bases and the V segment lost 4 bases, leaving 6 bases of the junction unmatched. This CDR3 is 14 amino acids long. CDR1 and CDR2 from the germline V gene are LGHDT and YNNKEL (reference sequence). For the CDR3, the DNA is TGTGCCAGCAGCCTCCGACAGGGGACGGATACGCAGTATTTT. This encodes CASSLRQGTDTQYF.

The chain employs TRBV19 and TRBJ2-3; D might be TRBD2 (5 bases). Germline V CDR1 and CDR2: LNHDA, SQIVND (reference sequence). The CDR3 loop spans 18 amino acids. Trimming pared 7 bases from V and 0 bases from J, leaving 23 bases between. CDR3 sequence: CASTQTVVTTTSTDTQYF. The DNA for the CDR3 is TGTGCCAGTACTCAAACGGTGGTGACTACTACTAGCACAGATACGCAGTATTTT.

A single count supports this clone. Other DNA variants within this sample encode the same CDR3. This rearrangement joins TRBV24-1 to TRBJ2-3, with 9 bases identical to TRBD2. CDR1 and CDR2 from the germline V gene are KGHDR and SFDVKD. The length of the CDR3 is 16 residues. J lost 3 bases, V lost 4 bases, and 7 bases had no gene match. CDR3 coding DNA: TGTGCCACCAGTGACCCAAGCGGGAGGTCAACAGATACGCAGTATTTT. Its translation is CATSDPSGRSTDTQYF.

The rearrangement links TRBV12-3 or TRBV12-4 to TRBJ2-7, with TRBD2 as a possible D gene (5 bases). V was clipped by 3 bases and J by 3 bases, with 9 bases between them. The CDR3 sequence is 13 residues long. CDR3 region: CASSFEGIYEQYF. CDR3 DNA sequence: TGTGCCAGCAGTTTCGAGGGTATCTACGAGCAGTACTTC.

The chain couples TRBV21-1 to TRBJ1-4; TRBD1, as called in the table, went unchecked against the DNA. TRBV21-1 is designated a pseudogene. The CDR3 is 17 residues long. The CDR3 DNA is TGTGCCAGCAGCAACGCCATAACAGGCGCAACTAATGAAAAACTGTTTTTT. Encoded protein: CASSNAITGATNEKLFF.

Here the CDR3 reads CASSLSGANVLTF. The CDR3 DNA reads as TGTGCCAGCAGTCTTTCTGGGGCCAACGTCCTGACTTTC. The chain has TRBV28 and TRBJ2-6; no reliable D call. V was cut by 5 bases and J by 1 base, with 3 bases left in between. Germline V gene data show CDR1 as MDHEN and CDR2 as SYDVKM. This CDR3 has 13 amino acids.

Points on this clone: A junction end diverges from the germline sequence, so it may reflect a read error. V gene TRBV24-1 combines with J gene TRBJ1-2, with unresolved D. The CDR3 spans 12 residues. Germline-derived CDR1 and CDR2 are KGHDR and SFDVKD. Here the CDR3 DNA reads TGTGCCACCAGTGATACTAAATATGGCTACACCTTC. It yields the protein CATSDTKYGYTF.

The chain is built from TRBV19 and TRBJ1-1; D remains unclear. Germline V gene sequence: CDR1 LNHDA, CDR2 SQIVND (reference sequence). This CDR3 has 13 amino acids. Trimming stripped 5 bases from V and 2 bases from J, with 9 bases between. The CDR3, as DNA: TGTGCCAGTAGTCCTAGCTTTAACACTGAAGCTTTCTTT. Its translation: CASSPSFNTEAFF.

This chain joins TRBV5-1 and TRBJ2-6, with 7 bases identical to TRBD1. The germline gives CDR1 SGHRS, CDR2 YFSETQ. CDR3 size: 16 residues. The V segment lost 6 bases and the J segment 2 bases; nucleotides outside the gene matches: 8. The CDR3 region is CASIQGESAGANVLTF. In nucleotides, the CDR3 is TGCGCCAGCATTCAGGGGGAATCGGCTGGGGCCAACGTCCTGACTTTC.

The chain carries TRBV5-1 and TRBJ2-2; 9 bases match TRBD2. Germline V gives CDR1 SGHRS, CDR2 YFSETQ. The CDR3 is 17 amino acids. V gave up 7 bases and J gave up 0 bases; unmatched junction bases: 10. The DNA of the CDR3 is TGCGCCAGCGCCTTCAAAGCGGGAGGATCGAACACCGGGGAGCTGTTTTTT. Protein sequence: CASAFKAGGSNTGELFF.

The chain links TRBV7-9 to TRBJ1-6, with 9 bases matching TRBD1. The CDR3 runs 15 residues. Trimming cost V 5 bases and J 6 bases; bases outside gene matches: 5. Per germline, CDR1 SEHNR and CDR2 FQNEAQ (reference sequence). CDR3 in amino acids: CASSLQGAANSPLHF. CDR3 nucleotide sequence: TGTGCCAGCAGCCTACAGGGGGCAGCTAATTCACCCCTCCACTTT.

The chain combines TRBV5-4 with TRBJ2-7; 8 bases fit TRBD2. Trimming removed 4 bases from V and 3 bases from J; junction bases left unmatched: 12. Germline loops: CDR1 SGHNT, CDR2 YYREEE (reference sequence). This CDR3 region has 16 residues. CDR3 loop: CASSPGGGQGNYEQYF. The DNA for the CDR3 is TGTGCCAGCAGCCCGGGAGGGGGTCAGGGAAACTACGAGCAGTACTTC.

The chain uses TRBV7-9 and TRBJ2-3; 10 bases line up with TRBD2. Germline CDR1 SEHNR, CDR2 FQNEAQ (reference sequence). The CDR3 spans 15 residues. V was pared by 7 bases and J by 5 bases, with 9 bases of the junction left unmatched. DNA for the CDR3: TGTGCCAGCAAGTTAAAAGCGGGAGGGTTAGATACGCAGTATTTT. Amino acids: CASKLKAGGLDTQYF.

This sequence joins TRBV10-3 and TRBJ2-5; 10 positions agree with TRBD2. V lost 2 bases, J lost 4 bases, and 1 base stayed unmatched. Germline V CDR1 and CDR2: ENHRY, SYGVKD. The length of the CDR3 is 14 residues. In DNA form, the CDR3 reads TGTGCCATCAGTGAGGCTAGCGGGAGAGAGACCCAGTACTTC. Its translation: CAISEASGRETQYF.